This passage covers 5 T cell receptor beta chains from one sample sequenced in a study of T-cell reconstitution after alpha-beta-depleted transplantation in children. Unique molecular identifiers were built into the TCRbeta library. MiXCR, run by TCRdb on the PCR reads, gives a single entry per CDR3 protein. The profile shows about 400,000 distinct CDR3 sequences, 13% of them singletons. The sequences come from PBMCs, collected from the stem cell graft. These TCRs come from a human donor who donated a stem cell graft to a child with Fanconi anemia.

The rearrangement links TRBV9 to TRBJ1-2; 7 bases fit TRBD1. Germline values: CDR1 SGDLS, CDR2 YYNGEE. With V trimmed by 6 bases and J by 6 bases, 5 bases remained unmatched. The CDR3 loop spans 12 amino acids. The chain's CDR3 is CASTGDRDGYTF. The CDR3 DNA is TGTGCCAGCACCGGAGACAGGGATGGCTACACCTTC.

The CDR3 bases are TGTGCCAGCAGCTTAATCGGAGGGACGCCTCAGTTCTTC. It is translated as CASSLIGGTPQFF. The chain combines TRBV7-3 with TRBJ2-1, with D perhaps matching TRBD2 (6 bases). This CDR3 is 13 amino acids long. Germline CDR1 reads SGHTA; CDR2 reads FQGTGA. V was pared by 1 base and J by 13 bases, with 14 bases between.

This sequence joins TRBV6-2 or TRBV6-3 and TRBJ1-3; 7 nucleotides match TRBD1. The CDR3 is 17 amino acids. Germline V gene data show CDR1 as MNHEY and CDR2 as SVGEGT. The junction had 13 bases not matched to a gene; V was cut back by 6 bases and J by 2 bases. DNA of the CDR3: TGTGCCAGCAGCGCCTACGGGACAGCTGTTCCTGGAAACACCATATATTTT. This sequence encodes CASSAYGTAVPGNTIYF.

This clonotype was observed many times. The chain combines TRBV12-3 or TRBV12-4 with TRBJ2-5; a possible D gene is TRBD1 (5 bases). V lost 3 bases and J 0 bases, leaving 11 bases between the germline ends. The length of the CDR3 is 15 residues. CDR3 sequence reads: CASSLGQGYQETQYF. In nucleotides, the CDR3 is TGTGCCAGCAGTTTGGGGCAGGGTTACCAAGAGACCCAGTACTTC.

There are a few counts of this clonotype. The rearrangement joins TRBV28 to TRBJ2-7; 9 bases are shared with TRBD1. Germline V gene data show CDR1 as MDHEN and CDR2 as SYDVKM. This CDR3 comprises 13 residues. The CDR3 DNA is TGTGCCAGCAGTTCACCACAGGGGGCGCGTGAAGACGTC. The encoded protein is CASSSPQGAREDV.